This T cell receptor (beta chain) was identified in a study of T cells after yellow fever vaccination. One entry per CDR3 protein, called by TCRdb with MiXCR from the 5' RACE reads. The sample has 450,000 to 600,000 distinct CDR3 sequences; approximately 16% are singletons. The CDR3 extends over 13 amino acids. J was trimmed by 14 bases and V by 6 bases; bases with no gene match: 5. Germline V gives CDR1 SNHLY, CDR2 FYNNEI. The source of this sequence is a man aged 18-30 years who received the YFV17D yellow fever vaccine. This sample comprised PBMCs, obtained 4 to 6 days after the first yellow fever vaccination. The chain combines TRBV2 with TRBJ2-4, with 15 bases matching TRBD2. CDR3 amino acids: CASRGLAGGGEYF. The CDR3 DNA is TGTGCCAGCAGGGGACTAGCGGGAGGAGGCGAGTACTTC. Together with reference TRBV2 and TRBJ2-4, the CDR3 gives the full variable domain: EPEVTQTPSHQVTQMGQEVILRCVPISNHLYFYWYRQILGQKVEFLVSFYNNEISEKSEIFDDQFSVERPDGSNFTLKIRSTKLEDSAMYFCASRGLAGGGEYFGAGTRLSVL.